This T cell receptor beta chain was obtained from a study of T cell responses to AZD1222 COVID-19 vaccine. Trimming left V 2 bases short and J 5 bases short, with 9 bases between. CDR1 and CDR2 (germline): MNHEY, SVGAGI. CDR3 size: 14 residues. The assay was immunoSEQ multiplex PCR, and TCRdb's table has in-frame clones only and misses some. The repertoire holds tens of thousands of clones, 90% seen once, with approximately 5% in the top ten. Study findings and constraints: Spike-specific TCR depth and breadth grew after two AZD1222 doses.

Comments on this clone: The antigen remains undetermined.

The V call is TRBV6-5, the J call TRBJ1-4; no clear D. This TCR derives from an adult who received the AZD1222 COVID-19 vaccine. Sample: peripheral blood, taken 28 days after the second AZD1222 dose. The CDR3 bases are TGTGCCAGCAGTTACGGTAACGGGAATGAAAAACTGTTTTTT. This encodes CASSYGNGNEKLFF.